The present entry profiles one T cell receptor beta chain with its context. The protocol was immunoSEQ multiplex PCR, while the TCRdb copy is restricted to in-frame clones and leaves out a portion. The top ten clones hold approximately 8% of a sample with 83,000 or so clones, around nine tenths of them seen once. This entry belongs to a study of blood T cell repertoires in COVID-19. Study context: The cDNA or gDNA used as material had been derived from T cells, B-cell-depleted T cells, or PBMCs.

Germline CDR1 and CDR2: SQVTM and ANQGSEA. The CDR3 is made up of 15 amino acids. Trimming cost V 8 bases and J 1 base, with 20 bases left between them. This sequence originates from a man older than 75 with active or convalescent COVID-19. The sequenced sample consisted of peripheral blood. V gene TRBV29-1 combines with J gene TRBJ1-1; a possible D gene is TRBD1 (6 bases). DNA of the CDR3: TGCAGCACAATGACACATGGGGGCGCGAACACTGAAGCTTTCTTT. Residues: CSTMTHGGANTEAFF.